These 31 T cell receptor beta chains were sequenced from one sample in a study of T cells in Graves' hyperthyroidism and ophthalmopathy. The TCR beta CDR3 regions underwent amplification using RNA transcripts as the source. With the HTBI primer set, the TCR CDR3 went through a first round of RT-PCR. One entry per CDR3 protein results from TCRdb running MiXCR on the multiplex PCR reads. Altogether fewer than 650,000 distinct CDR3 sequences are present, around 13% being singletons, with the ten largest covering about 15%. Sequencing was done on a sample of blood. The receptors originated from a woman in her 40s with Graves' hyperthyroidism.

The J gene is TRBJ1-1, the V gene TRBV5-5, with D perhaps matching TRBD1 (6 bases). The CDR3 is 12 residues long. Germline loops: CDR1 SGHKS, CDR2 YYEKEE (reference sequence). Deletions cut 2 bases from V and 8 bases from J, with 10 bases between. CDR3 loop: CASSLRGPEAFF. CDR3 sequence (DNA): TGTGCCAGCAGCTTACGGGGGCCCGAAGCTTTCTTT.

This rearrangement joins TRBV27 to TRBJ1-6; D is unclear. The CDR3 consists of 15 residues. Between the trimmed V and J ends, which lost 8 bases and 8 bases, there was a span of 19 bases. The germline gives CDR1 MNHEY, CDR2 SMNVEV (reference sequence). CDR3: CASRLSAAWDSPLHF. The CDR3 nucleotides are TGTGCCAGCCGCCTCAGTGCGGCTTGGGATTCACCCCTCCACTTT.

This clonotype was recorded at least ten times. This rearrangement joins TRBV20-1 to TRBJ2-1; TRBD2 matches 7 bases. The CDR3 runs 14 residues. V lost 0 bases and J lost 5; bases outside the gene matches: 4. CDR1 DFQATT and CDR2 SNEGSKA come from the germline V gene (reference sequence). The DNA of the CDR3 is TGCAGTGCTAGAGATCAGGGACTAAACAATGAGCAGTTCTTC. It specifies CSARDQGLNNEQFF.

As for this clonotype: Just one base apart from a much larger clone, this may be a read error. CDR3 coding DNA: TGCGCCAGCAGCTCGGAGGGGGCGCACAGTGAGCAGTTCTTC. Translated: CASSSEGAHSEQFF. The rearrangement links TRBV5-1 to TRBJ2-1, with D possibly TRBD1 on 7 matching bases. CDR1 SGHRS and CDR2 YFSETQ come from the germline V gene. The CDR3 extends over 14 amino acids. V lost 3 bases and J 9 bases, leaving 16 bases between the germline ends.

This chain links TRBV24-1 with TRBJ2-3; perhaps TRBD2 as D (6 bases). The V gene lost 8 bases and the J gene lost 3 bases, with 14 bases spanning the gap. Germline V CDR1 and CDR2: KGHDR, SFDVKD. The CDR3 runs 14 residues. The CDR3 region has the DNA TGTGCCACCACGGGGGAGAGGTCGACAGATACGCAGTATTTT. It encodes CATTGERSTDTQYF.

This clonotype was counted ten times or more. The CDR3 reads CASSEVGGPEQYF. For the CDR3, the DNA is TGTGCCAGCAGTGAAGTGGGAGGGCCTGAGCAGTACTTC. This rearrangement joins TRBV2 to TRBJ2-7; 7 bases are shared with TRBD2. The germline V gene has CDR1 SNHLY and CDR2 FYNNEI. The junction had 4 bases not matched to a gene; V was cut back by 1 base and J by 7 bases. The CDR3 loop spans 13 amino acids.

Many counts were recorded for this clonotype. The chain recombines TRBV28 with TRBJ1-5; D not resolved. V shed 3 bases and J shed 3 bases, with 9 bases lying between them. This CDR3 is built from 14 residues. CDR1 MDHEN and CDR2 SYDVKM come from the germline V gene. The CDR3 is CASSFPVSNQPQHF. In DNA form, the CDR3 reads TGTGCCAGCAGTTTCCCAGTTTCCAATCAGCCCCAGCATTTT.

V usage is TRBV7-9 and J usage is TRBJ1-1; D remains ambiguous. The CDR3 spans 14 residues. Germline CDR1 and CDR2: SEHNR and FQNEAQ (reference sequence). Trimming took off 0 bases at V and 2 bases at J, with 7 bases between the two ends. CDR3 in amino acids: CASSLAPANTEAFF. As DNA, the CDR3 is TGTGCCAGCAGCTTAGCACCCGCTAACACTGAAGCTTTCTTT.

This clonotype showed up just a few times. The rearrangement links TRBV13 to TRBJ2-1; D is uncertain. Trimming pared 6 bases from V and 5 bases from J, leaving 11 bases between. Germline CDR1 is PRHDT and CDR2 is FYEKMQ (reference sequence). This CDR3 has 13 residues. The CDR3 sequence: CASRLSMNNEQFF. CDR3 DNA sequence: TGTGCCAGCAGACTCAGTATGAACAATGAGCAGTTCTTC.

The rearrangement links TRBV27 to TRBJ2-2, with 9 bases lining up with TRBD1. Unmatched junction bases numbered 13, after V lost 6 bases and J lost 5 bases. Germline V gives CDR1 MNHEY, CDR2 SMNVEV (reference sequence). The CDR3 contains 17 residues. CDR3 loop: CASSARVYRGRTGELFF. The CDR3 DNA follows: TGTGCCAGCAGCGCACGAGTATACAGGGGGCGGACCGGGGAGCTGTTTTTT.

There are many counts of this clonotype. The chain couples TRBV30 to TRBJ1-1; D uncertain. This CDR3 comprises 13 residues. Trimming stripped 2 bases from V and 2 bases from J, with 9 bases between. Germline CDR1 GTSNPN, CDR2 SVGIG (reference sequence). In nucleotides, the CDR3 is TGTGCCTGGAGTAGGCGGAGTAACACTGAAGCTTTCTTT. It translates to CAWSRRSNTEAFF.

This clonotype was seen at least ten times. The rearrangement links TRBV13 to TRBJ1-4, with unresolved D. V was trimmed by 5 bases and J by 4 bases, leaving 14 bases between them. The germline CDR1 and CDR2 sequences are PRHDT and FYEKMQ (reference sequence). The CDR3 spans 15 residues. In DNA form, the CDR3 reads TGTGCCAGCAGCACTAAACCTCGGGGTAATGAAAAACTGTTTTTT. Translation gives CASSTKPRGNEKLFF.

This clonotype has at least ten counts. The CDR3 DNA sequence: TGTGCCAGCAGCTCGACGGGCCTAGCGGTTTCCTACAATGAGCAGTTCTTC. Its translation is CASSSTGLAVSYNEQFF. The gene calls are TRBV7-8 and TRBJ2-1; 7 bases match TRBD2. CDR1 is SGHVS and CDR2 is FQNEAQ in the germline V gene. The CDR3 is 17 amino acids. V lost 4 bases to trimming and J lost 1 base; unmatched junction nucleotides: 10.

There are a few counts of this clonotype. The chain recombines TRBV5-1 with TRBJ1-1, with D possibly TRBD1 on 5 matching bases. This CDR3 comprises 15 residues. V was cut by 1 base and J by 2 bases, with 12 bases left in between. Germline V gene sequence: CDR1 SGHRS, CDR2 YFSETQ. DNA of the CDR3: TGCGCCAGCAGCTTGACCCCGACAGCAAACACTGAAGCTTTCTTT. Translation gives CASSLTPTANTEAFF.

This clonotype turned up a few times. The V gene is TRBV3-1, the J gene TRBJ1-1; no reliable D call. CDR3 size: 15 residues. Trimming pared 0 bases from V and 2 bases from J, leaving 10 bases between. The germline V gene has CDR1 LGHDT and CDR2 YNNKEL (reference sequence). CDR3 protein: CASSQDQETNTEAFF. The CDR3 nucleotides are TGTGCCAGCAGCCAAGATCAGGAGACAAACACTGAAGCTTTCTTT.

The chain carries TRBV5-4 and TRBJ2-2; 7 positions match TRBD1. Germline lookup yields CDR1 SGHNT and CDR2 YYREEE (reference sequence). The CDR3 covers 15 residues. The V gene end was trimmed by 5 bases and the J gene end by 2 bases; junction bases not matched to a gene: 6. The CDR3 region is CASRKGGANTGELFF. The CDR3 DNA follows: TGTGCCAGCAGGAAAGGGGGCGCAAACACCGGGGAGCTGTTTTTT.

This clonotype occurred once. Given a much more abundant clone one base away, this may be a read error. CDR3 region: CASSLGGTITHEQYF. CDR3 nucleotides: TGTGCCAGCAGCTTAGGCGGGACCATTACTCACGAGCAGTACTTC. This rearrangement joins TRBV11-2 to TRBJ2-7; a possible D gene is TRBD2 (6 bases). Germline V gene lookup returns CDR1 SGHAT and CDR2 FQNNGV. CDR3 length equals 15 residues. With 1 base removed from V and 5 bases from J, the gap between germline ends came to 15 bases.

This clonotype showed up many times. The V and J genes are TRBV28 and TRBJ2-7; weak D call: TRBD2 (6 bases). The V gene lost 3 bases and the J gene lost 2 bases, with 17 bases spanning the gap. Germline CDR1 MDHEN, CDR2 SYDVKM. This CDR3 is built from 16 residues. CDR3 in amino acids: CASSLRVGTGAYEQYF. The CDR3 DNA follows: TGTGCCAGCAGTTTGAGGGTAGGGACTGGGGCCTACGAGCAGTACTTC.

J is TRBJ1-1 and V is TRBV28, with unresolved D. The CDR3 extends over 13 amino acids. Germline V gives CDR1 MDHEN, CDR2 SYDVKM. Trimming removed 8 bases from V and 0 bases from J, with 10 bases in between. CDR3 region: CASCGGMNTEAFF. CDR3 sequence (DNA): TGTGCCAGCTGTGGAGGGATGAACACTGAAGCTTTCTTT.

The CDR3 nucleotides read TGTGCCAGCAGCCAAGGGACTAGCGGCCCTCTGGGGCAGTACTTC. Amino acids: CASSQGTSGPLGQYF. The chain has TRBV3-1 and TRBJ2-7; 10 nucleotides align to TRBD2. The CDR3 consists of 15 residues. Germline V gives CDR1 LGHDT, CDR2 YNNKEL (reference sequence). Trimming cost V 1 base and J 9 bases; bases outside gene matches: 9.

This clonotype was seen a handful of times. The chain combines TRBV9 with TRBJ2-7; D is unclear. Trimming took off 0 bases at V and 1 base at J, with 8 bases between the two ends. In germline, CDR1 is SGDLS, CDR2 YYNGEE. CDR3 length equals 14 residues. The CDR3 DNA follows: TGTGCCAGCAGCGTAGGACACTTATCCTACGAGCAGTACTTC. Translating it yields CASSVGHLSYEQYF.

This clonotype was seen repeatedly, ten times or more. CDR3 loop: CASSPPSRTGELFF. In DNA, the CDR3 is TGTGCCAGCAGCCCCCCAAGCCGCACCGGGGAGCTGTTTTTT. The rearrangement uses TRBV13 and TRBJ2-2, with D unclear. The CDR3 is made up of 14 amino acids. Per the germline V gene, CDR1 is PRHDT and CDR2 is FYEKMQ (reference sequence). The ends were cut back, 5 bases at V and 4 bases at J, with 11 bases in the middle. Full variable domain (remainder filled in from reference TRBV13 and TRBJ2-2): AAGVIQSPRHLIKEKRETATLKCYPIPRHDTVYWYQQGPGQDPQFLISFYEKMQSDKGSIPDRFSAQQFSDYHSELNMSSLELGDSALYFCASSPPSRTGELFFGEGSRLTVL.

The CDR3 coding sequence is TGTGCCAGTACCCCCGTGGGGTTCGGCCAGCCCCAGCATTTT. Protein sequence: CASTPVGFGQPQHF. The chain joins TRBV19 to TRBJ1-5, with no clear D. CDR3 length: 14 residues. Trimming removed 7 bases at V and 7 bases at J, with 17 bases between. Germline V gives CDR1 LNHDA, CDR2 SQIVND (reference sequence).

This clonotype was seen more than once but under ten times. V usage is TRBV19 and J usage is TRBJ2-3; possible D gene TRBD2, 6 bases. The ends were cut back, 5 bases at V and 5 bases at J, with 20 bases in the middle. This CDR3 has 16 amino acids. Looked up from germline, CDR1 is LNHDA and CDR2 is SQIVND (reference sequence). This CDR3 is CASSVYWGTRGDTQYF. As DNA, the CDR3 is TGTGCCAGTAGTGTATATTGGGGGACTCGCGGAGATACGCAGTATTTT.

This clonotype was detected many times. J is TRBJ2-1 and V is TRBV2; TRBD1 is a possible D gene (5 bases). This CDR3 comprises 12 residues. V was pared by 6 bases and J by 5 bases, with 8 bases between. CDR1 and CDR2 from the germline V gene are SNHLY and FYNNEI. The CDR3 DNA sequence: TGTGCCAGCAGCGGACAAAACAATGAGCAGTTCTTC. It translates to CASSGQNNEQFF.

This chain uses TRBV9 with TRBJ1-2; a possible D gene is TRBD1 (5 bases). CDR1 SGDLS and CDR2 YYNGEE come from the germline V gene. The V end was cut by 0 bases, the J end by 4 bases, with 7 bases between. The CDR3 is 13 residues long. Here the CDR3 reads CASSVEGFYGYTF. CDR3 in DNA: TGTGCCAGCAGCGTAGAGGGGTTCTATGGCTACACCTTC.

The chain is built from TRBV5-1 and TRBJ2-1, with 9 bases that match TRBD2. Germline CDR1 reads SGHRS; CDR2 reads YFSETQ. J was trimmed by 6 bases and V by 4 bases; bases with no gene match: 14. CDR3 length: 17 amino acids. This CDR3 reads CASSPYLSGSSANEQFF. CDR3 sequence (DNA): TGCGCCAGCAGCCCTTACCTTAGCGGGAGCTCTGCCAATGAGCAGTTCTTC.

The table lists this clonotype with many counts. The CDR3 DNA reads as TGTGCCAGCAGCTCGGGAGCACCCCACAATGAGCAGTTCTTC. Protein product: CASSSGAPHNEQFF. The chain uses TRBV3-1 and TRBJ2-1; a weak D match, TRBD2 (6 bases). From germline, CDR1 is LGHDT and CDR2 YNNKEL (reference sequence). V was shortened by 5 bases and J by 5 bases, with 13 bases between the two germline ends. The CDR3 spans 14 residues.

In its sample, this clonotype was seen many times. This rearrangement joins TRBV9 to TRBJ2-1; weak D call: TRBD2 (5 bases). V lost 3 bases and J lost 5, with 12 bases in between. There are 14 residues in the CDR3. Germline CDR1 and CDR2: SGDLS and YYNGEE. The CDR3 coding sequence is TGTGCCAGCAGCGCGGACTCCTTCAACAATGAGCAGTTCTTC. Translated: CASSADSFNNEQFF.

V usage is TRBV2 and J usage is TRBJ1-3, with unresolved D. Trimming pared 7 bases from V and 0 bases from J, leaving 7 bases between. The CDR3 has 13 amino acids. Germline-derived CDR1 and CDR2 are SNHLY and FYNNEI. DNA for the CDR3: TGTGCCAGCATTCTTAGCTCTGGAAACACCATATATTTT. It is translated as CASILSSGNTIYF.

This clonotype was seen repeatedly, ten times or more. J is TRBJ2-3 and V is TRBV6-1; D is uncertain. Trimming took off 7 bases at V and 1 base at J, with 15 bases between the two ends. The CDR3 runs to 15 residues. Germline CDR1 MNHNS, CDR2 SASEGT. The CDR3 here is CASTASRHGTDTQYF. The CDR3 nucleotides are TGTGCCAGCACTGCCAGTCGACACGGCACAGATACGCAGTATTTT.